One and the same sample provided the 32 T cell receptor beta chains below, sequenced in a study of metastatic and nonmetastatic thyroid tumors. TCRdb called clones again from the PCR reads with MiXCR. The sample carries just over 15,000 clones, just under 35% recorded once. Every patient was untreated before thyroid surgery. Sequencing input: tumor tissue. The receptor source for this set is a male donor with papillary thyroid cancer or a benign thyroid nodule (not recorded which). Some clones in this sample may be carry-over from other donors' samples.

This clone is medium-sized (0.01 to 0.1%) within its sample. The chain has TRBV6-1 and TRBJ1-1, with TRBD1 identical over 7 bases. After removal of 3 bases from V and 8 bases from J, the junction contained 18 bases not matched to a gene. This CDR3 has 17 amino acids. Germline V gene data show CDR1 as MNHNS and CDR2 as SASEGT. CDR3 nucleotide sequence: TGTGCCAGCAGTGAGAGGGGGGGGAACAGGGGCCCCCGGGAAGCTTTCTTT. This codes for CASSERGGNRGPREAFF.

V and J are TRBV6-4 and TRBJ2-1; D gene uncertain. The V and J ends lost 3 bases and 0 bases respectively, with 12 bases between them. In germline, CDR1 is MRHNA, CDR2 SNTAGT. The CDR3 covers 16 residues. For the CDR3, the DNA is TGTGCCAGCAGTGATCGGAACAGAGACTCCTACAATGAGCAGTTCTTC. This gives the protein CASSDRNRDSYNEQFF.

This clone is termed medium-sized. The V and J genes are TRBV6-4 and TRBJ1-1; D unclear. The CDR3 loop spans 13 amino acids. V gave up 5 bases and J gave up 1 base, with 8 bases separating them. Germline V CDR1 and CDR2: MRHNA, SNTAGT. DNA for the CDR3: TGTGCCAGCAGTCTTCAGGAGAACACTGAAGCTTTCTTT. This codes for CASSLQENTEAFF.

The genes are TRBV20-1 and TRBJ2-7; TRBD1 aligns across 8 bases. V lost 6 bases and J lost 4; bases outside the gene matches: 11. The length of the CDR3 is 14 residues. CDR1 and CDR2 (germline): DFQATT, SNEGSKA (reference sequence). CDR3 region: CSADRTGYGYEQYF. The CDR3, as DNA: TGCAGTGCGGACAGGACAGGGTATGGGTACGAGCAGTACTTC.

This clone is judged medium-sized. This chain links TRBV4-2 with TRBJ1-1; D remains ambiguous. The CDR3 covers 15 residues. Germline loops: CDR1 LGHNA, CDR2 YNFKEQ. Trimming cost V 4 bases and J 0 bases, with 12 bases left between them. DNA of the CDR3: TGTGCCAGCAGCCCAGAGACCGGGTTGAACACTGAAGCTTTCTTT. It encodes CASSPETGLNTEAFF.

This clone was picked up many times. The chain couples TRBV10-3 to TRBJ2-5; 11 bases line up with TRBD1. The germline V gene has CDR1 ENHRY and CDR2 SYGVKD. The V gene end was trimmed by 4 bases and the J gene end by 5 bases; junction bases not matched to a gene: 3. CDR3 length: 14 residues. CDR3 nucleotide sequence: TGTGCCATCAGTGGGACAGGGGGCGGTGAGACCCAGTACTTC. It translates to CAISGTGGGETQYF.

V and J are TRBV20-1 and TRBJ2-7; D unclear. Looked up from germline, CDR1 is DFQATT and CDR2 is SNEGSKA (reference sequence). This CDR3 contains 13 residues. Trimming took off 5 bases at V and 0 bases at J, with 11 bases between the two ends. CDR3 amino acids: CSARQTSSYEQYF. CDR3 bases: TGCAGTGCTCGCCAGACCAGCTCCTACGAGCAGTACTTC.

The V gene is TRBV13, the J gene TRBJ2-7; 10 bases are shared with TRBD2. CDR3 length equals 15 residues. V gave up 7 bases and J gave up 7 bases; unmatched junction bases: 13. Germline V CDR1 and CDR2: PRHDT, FYEKMQ (reference sequence). The CDR3, as DNA: TGTGCCAGCATCTTTCAGCGGGAGGGCCGGGTAGAGCAGTACTTC. Protein sequence: CASIFQREGRVEQYF.

J is TRBJ2-7 and V is TRBV20-1; 12 bases fit TRBD2. This CDR3 is built from 15 residues. With V trimmed by 8 bases and J by 6 bases, 14 bases remained unmatched. From germline, CDR1 is DFQATT and CDR2 SNEGSKA (reference sequence). The CDR3 DNA reads as TGCAGTCTCAGGCTAGCGGGGGGGCGTGGGGTCGAGCAGTACTTC. It is translated as CSLRLAGGRGVEQYF.

This chain connects TRBV5-8 to TRBJ2-7; D perhaps matches TRBD2 (6 bases). Germline V CDR1 and CDR2: SGHTS, YDEGEE. The ends were cut back, 3 bases at V and 6 bases at J, with 13 bases in the middle. The CDR3 is 13 amino acids. This CDR3 reads CASSSKMGGEQYF. For the CDR3, the DNA is TGTGCCAGCAGCTCCAAGATGGGGGGCGAGCAGTACTTC.

The chain carries TRBV5-8 and TRBJ1-2, with TRBD1 matching 9 bases. The J segment lost 4 bases and the V segment lost 5 bases, leaving 12 bases of the junction unmatched. CDR3 length: 16 amino acids. CDR1 and CDR2 (germline): SGHTS, YDEGEE. CDR3 nucleotides: TGTGCCAGCAGTACTAACCAACAGGGGGCGGGCTATGGCTACACCTTC. It yields the protein CASSTNQQGAGYGYTF. Complete variable domain (other parts from reference TRBV5-8 and TRBJ1-2): EAGVTQSPTHLIKTRGQQATLRCSPISGHTSVYWYQQALGLGLQFLLWYDEGEERNRGNFPPRFSGRQFPNYSSELNVNALELEDSALYLCASSTNQQGAGYGYTFGSGTRLTVV.

The chain uses TRBV14 and TRBJ1-2; no definite D call. CDR3 length equals 13 residues. V was clipped by 7 bases and J by 5 bases, with 14 bases between them. Germline CDR1 reads SGHDN; CDR2 reads FVKESK. The CDR3 bases are TGTGCCAGCATCGGCGGGAGTCCATATGGCTACACCTTC. Translating it yields CASIGGSPYGYTF.

The J gene is TRBJ2-7, the V gene TRBV4-2, with 7 bases matching TRBD1. This CDR3 region has 14 residues. The V segment lost 3 bases and the J segment 2 bases; nucleotides outside the gene matches: 4. Germline-derived CDR1 and CDR2 are LGHNA and YNFKEQ. DNA of the CDR3: TGTGCCAGCAGCCAGTGGACAGGCACCTACGAGCAGTACTTC. The encoded protein is CASSQWTGTYEQYF.

This clone ranks as medium-sized. The chain recombines TRBV2 with TRBJ1-6; the D gene is possibly TRBD1 (6 bases). The CDR3 has 14 residues. V was cut by 8 bases and J by 7 bases, with 15 bases left in between. CDR1 SNHLY and CDR2 FYNNEI come from the germline V gene. The CDR3 DNA reads TGTGCCAGCCGCCTCGAGGGGGGAAATTCACCCCTCCACTTT. Its protein product is CASRLEGGNSPLHF.

Ten or more counts support this clone. The CDR3 DNA is TGCAGTGCCAGCGGGGGGCCGGGAGAGACCCAGTACTTC. Residues: CSASGGPGETQYF. The gene calls are TRBV20-1 and TRBJ2-5; 9 bases agree with TRBD2. The CDR3 consists of 13 residues. Trimming cost V 6 bases and J 4 bases; bases outside gene matches: 6. CDR1 and CDR2 (germline): DFQATT, SNEGSKA (reference sequence).

The chain has TRBV11-2 and TRBJ2-7; TRBD1 matches at 7 bases. V trimming: 1 base; J trimming: 1 base; junction bases outside the gene matches: 4. The CDR3 is 15 amino acids. Germline V CDR1 and CDR2: SGHAT, FQNNGV. CDR3 sequence (DNA): TGTGCCAGCAGCTTAGCTACAGGGGATTCCTACGAGCAGTACTTC. This translates into CASSLATGDSYEQYF.

There are a few counts of this clone. A much more abundant neighbour one base away suggests this may be a read error. This chain joins TRBV7-9 and TRBJ2-1; no clear D gene. The germline V and J ends were trimmed by 5 bases and 6 bases, with 14 bases remaining between them. CDR1 SEHNR and CDR2 FQNEAQ come from the germline V gene (reference sequence). The CDR3 covers 14 residues. The CDR3 nucleotides read TGTGCCAGCAGCGGTGGGTTTCGTGGCAATGAGCAGTTCTTC. It is translated as CASSGGFRGNEQFF.

The chain recombines TRBV18 with TRBJ1-5; D remains unclear. In germline, CDR1 is KGHSH, CDR2 LQKENI. With 0 bases removed from V and 7 bases from J, the gap between germline ends came to 10 bases. The CDR3 is 14 residues long. CDR3 protein: CASSPPSQEQPQHF. In nucleotides, the CDR3 is TGTGCCAGCTCACCACCCTCCCAGGAGCAGCCCCAGCATTTT. The full variable domain, its missing parts supplied by reference TRBV18 and TRBJ1-5, is NAGVMQNPRHLVRRRGQEARLRCSPMKGHSHVYWYRQLPEEGLKFMVYLQKENIIDESGMPKERFSAEFPKEGPSILRIQQVVRGDSAAYFCASSPPSQEQPQHFGDGTRLSIL.

V and J are TRBV7-8 and TRBJ1-2; D remains ambiguous. The CDR3 is 14 residues long. Trimming left V 2 bases short and J 9 bases short, with 16 bases between. Germline V gene sequence: CDR1 SGHVS, CDR2 FQNEAQ. The CDR3: CASSLSTGSDCYTF. CDR3 in DNA: TGTGCCAGCAGCTTAAGTACGGGAAGTGATTGCTACACCTTC.

The sample holds many counts of this clone. The sample holds other DNA sequences that translate to the same CDR3. This rearrangement joins TRBV6-1 to TRBJ2-2, with TRBD2 identical over 14 bases. The CDR3 is 16 amino acids. CDR1 is MNHNS and CDR2 is SASEGT in the germline V gene. V dropped 7 bases and J dropped 6; count of bases not matched to a gene: 7. The CDR3 sequence is CASTRLAGGLAGELFF. CDR3 nucleotide sequence: TGTGCCAGCACCCGACTAGCGGGAGGGCTAGCCGGGGAGCTGTTTTTT.

A few counts support this clone. The J gene is TRBJ1-5, the V gene TRBV12-3 or TRBV12-4; the match to TRBD1 covers 7 bases. Trimming removed 5 bases from V and 6 bases from J; junction bases left unmatched: 7. This CDR3 has 14 residues. The CDR3 nucleotides are TGTGCCAGCAGTGACAGGGCGGCTACTCAGCCCCAGCATTTT. It is translated as CASSDRAATQPQHF.

This clone was picked up a small number of times. The V and J genes are TRBV27 and TRBJ2-7, with TRBD2 as a possible D gene (5 bases). The germline V gene has CDR1 MNHEY and CDR2 SMNVEV (reference sequence). V dropped 5 bases and J dropped 6 bases, with 14 bases sitting between them. This CDR3 is 13 amino acids long. Written as DNA, the CDR3 is TGTGCCAGCAGTCTGCCCGGGGTCCCCGAGCAGTACTTC. It translates to CASSLPGVPEQYF.

The chain carries TRBV20-1 and TRBJ2-7, with TRBD2 identical over 8 bases. After removal of 6 bases from V and 0 bases from J, the junction contained 10 bases not matched to a gene. CDR3 length: 15 amino acids. From germline, CDR1 is DFQATT and CDR2 SNEGSKA (reference sequence). This CDR3 reads CSATRLTSGSYEQYF. The CDR3 nucleotides read TGCAGTGCCACACGCCTTACTAGCGGCTCCTACGAGCAGTACTTC.

This CDR3 reads CSARGDMGRTSPLHF. Written as DNA, the CDR3 is TGCAGTGCTAGAGGAGACATGGGTCGGACTTCACCCCTCCACTTT. This sequence joins TRBV20-1 and TRBJ1-6; D gene unclear. The CDR3 loop spans 15 amino acids. With 1 base removed from V and 9 bases from J, the gap between germline ends came to 16 bases. CDR1 and CDR2 from the germline V gene are DFQATT and SNEGSKA (reference sequence).

There are a few counts of this clone. The chain is built from TRBV6-1 and TRBJ2-7, with 8 bases identical to TRBD2. The CDR3 runs to 12 residues. Unmatched junction bases numbered 12, after V lost 8 bases and J lost 12 bases. CDR1 is MNHNS, CDR2 SASEGT, per germline. The CDR3 sequence: CASGRGGENTYF. CDR3 in DNA: TGTGCCAGCGGACGGGGGGGCGAAAACACGTACTTC.

This clone showed up many times. Other DNA sequences in this sample translate to the same CDR3. The rearrangement links TRBV10-1 to TRBJ1-6; D not resolved. Germline assignment: CDR1 WNHNN and CDR2 SYGVQD (reference sequence). The CDR3 totals 12 residues. The V end was cut by 11 bases, the J end by 10 bases, with 15 bases between. The CDR3 reads CARRTSRSPLHF. The DNA of the CDR3 is TGCGCCCGGCGAACGAGTAGGTCACCCCTCCACTTT.

This clone has just a few counts. V gene TRBV18 combines with J gene TRBJ2-7; D might be TRBD1 (6 bases). V was trimmed by 6 bases and J by 0 bases, leaving 15 bases between them. This CDR3 spans 15 amino acids. Per germline, CDR1 KGHSH and CDR2 LQKENI. The CDR3 DNA reads TGTGCCAGCTCCCCTAACCAGGACAGCTCCTACGAGCAGTACTTC. It yields the protein CASSPNQDSSYEQYF.

V usage is TRBV29-1 and J usage is TRBJ1-2; D gene unclear. The CDR3 runs 10 residues. Per germline, CDR1 SQVTM and CDR2 ANQGSEA. Trimming stripped 6 bases from V and 7 bases from J, with 9 bases between. The CDR3 DNA follows: TGCAGCGTGGACTCGGGTGGCTACACCTTC. As protein: CSVDSGGYTF. Full variable domain (missing parts from reference TRBV29-1 and TRBJ1-2): SAVISQKPSRDICQRGTSLTIQCQVDSQVTMMFWYRQQPGQSLTLIATANQGSEATYESGFVIDKFPISRPNLTFSTLTVSNMSPEDSSIYLCSVDSGGYTFGSGTRLTVV.

There are many counts of this clone. This chain connects TRBV5-8 to TRBJ1-5, with D unclear. V shed 1 base and J shed 3 bases, with 11 bases lying between them. Germline V gene lookup returns CDR1 SGHTS and CDR2 YDEGEE. The CDR3 is made up of 15 amino acids. The CDR3 is CASSLLGFSNQPQHF. In nucleotides, the CDR3 is TGTGCCAGCAGCTTGTTGGGGTTTTCCAATCAGCCCCAGCATTTT.

CDR3 in amino acids: CASSPDRSGGEQYF. CDR3 DNA: TGTGCCAGCAGCCCGGACAGGTCGGGGGGCGAGCAGTACTTC. The chain links TRBV3-1 to TRBJ2-7; D possibly uses TRBD1 or TRBD2 (7 bases each). V gave up 4 bases and J gave up 6 bases, with 16 bases separating them. This CDR3 comprises 14 residues. The germline CDR1 and CDR2 sequences are LGHDT and YNNKEL (reference sequence).

The chain carries TRBV19 and TRBJ2-7, with 9 bases aligning to TRBD1. Germline-derived CDR1 and CDR2 are LNHDA and SQIVND (reference sequence). V lost 6 bases to trimming and J lost 3 bases; unmatched junction nucleotides: 9. The CDR3 sequence is 15 residues long. This CDR3 is CASSLTGTGYYEQYF. The CDR3 DNA sequence: TGTGCCAGTAGCCTAACCGGGACAGGGTACTACGAGCAGTACTTC.

This clone was seen many times. The J gene is TRBJ2-1, the V gene TRBV19; D is ambiguous. Germline values: CDR1 LNHDA, CDR2 SQIVND (reference sequence). Trimming removed 2 bases from V and 0 bases from J, with 11 bases in between. The CDR3 consists of 16 residues. The DNA for the CDR3 is TGTGCCAGTAGTATATACCCTGACATCTCCTACAATGAGCAGTTCTTC. Translating it yields CASSIYPDISYNEQFF.